A selection of T cell receptor beta chains follows, all from one sample in a study of CD8 T cells in Susac syndrome. MiXCR was run by TCRdb on the immunoSEQ multiplex PCR reads, yielding one entry per CDR3 protein. The sample includes roughly 200,000 distinct CDR3 sequences, approximately 95% seen only once; the top ten take 0.15% to 0.2%. Sequenced: CD8+ T cells from PBMCs. These receptors came from a human donor with multiple sclerosis. Each CDR3 is given with its conserved first and last residue. D genes are given only for firm matches. Size is stated for part of the rows, as once, few or many counts, or as a class when the clone is expanded.

j_gene: TRBJ1-2; v_gene: TRBV29-1; d_gene: NA; abundance: NA; CDR3nt: TGCAGCGGCAGGGGTGACTATGGCTACACCTTC; CDR3aa: CSGRGDYGYTF
j_gene: TRBJ2-5; v_gene: TRBV15; d_gene: NA; abundance: NA; CDR3nt: TGTGCCACCAGCAGAGTTAGCCAAGAGACCCAGTACTTC; CDR3aa: CATSRVSQETQYF
j_gene: TRBJ1-2; v_gene: TRBV6-5; d_gene: NA; abundance: few; CDR3nt: TGTGCCAGCAGCTCCGGTTTGGGCTACACCTTC; CDR3aa: CASSSGLGYTF
j_gene: TRBJ1-1; v_gene: TRBV29-1; d_gene: NA; abundance: NA; CDR3nt: TGCAGCGCCCTTCAGGGGATGAACACTGAAGCTTTCTTT; CDR3aa: CSALQGMNTEAFF
j_gene: TRBJ2-7; v_gene: TRBV29-1; d_gene: NA; abundance: NA; CDR3nt: TGCAGCGTTGAATCGAACCTCCCGTATGGGGAGCAGTACTTC; CDR3aa: CSVESNLPYGEQYF
j_gene: TRBJ2-7; v_gene: TRBV30; d_gene: NA; abundance: NA; CDR3nt: TGTGCCTGGAGTTCAATTCTTGGGGGACCGGCCTACGAGCAGTACTTC; CDR3aa: CAWSSILGGPAYEQYF
j_gene: TRBJ1-2; v_gene: TRBV27; d_gene: NA; abundance: once; CDR3nt: TGTGCCACCAGGAATACACAGGTTCGCTATGGCTACACTTTC; CDR3aa: CATRNTQVRYGYTF
j_gene: TRBJ2-1; v_gene: TRBV11-2; d_gene: TRBD2; abundance: NA; CDR3nt: TGTGCCAGCAGACCAGCTAGCGGGAGATCCCACAATGAGCAGTTCTTC; CDR3aa: CASRPASGRSHNEQFF
j_gene: TRBJ2-7; v_gene: TRBV21-1; d_gene: NA; abundance: NA; CDR3nt: TGTGCCAGCAGCTCCGAGACAGGGCGACCCTACGAGCAGTACTTC; CDR3aa: CASSSETGRPYEQYF
j_gene: TRBJ2-7; v_gene: TRBV25-1; d_gene: TRBD2; abundance: once; CDR3nt: TGTGCCAGCAGTGAACTAGGGAGGGTAACCTACGAGCAGTACTTC; CDR3aa: CASSELGRVTYEQYF
j_gene: TRBJ2-1; v_gene: TRBV14; d_gene: NA; abundance: NA; CDR3nt: TGTGCCAGCAGCAAAACTAGCTACGGTGAGCAGTTCTTC; CDR3aa: CASSKTSYGEQFF
j_gene: TRBJ2-7; v_gene: TRBV5-1; d_gene: NA; abundance: NA; CDR3nt: TGCGCCAGCAGCTTGGTGGCGGGCAACTCCTACGAGCAGTACTTC; CDR3aa: CASSLVAGNSYEQYF
j_gene: TRBJ2-1; v_gene: TRBV6-1; d_gene: NA; abundance: NA; CDR3nt: TGTGCCAGCCGATACAATGAGCAGTTCTTC; CDR3aa: CASRYNEQFF
j_gene: TRBJ1-3; v_gene: TRBV24-1; d_gene: NA; abundance: NA; CDR3nt: TGTGCCACCAAGGACCGAAAGGGAAATTCTTTTCGAAACACCATATATTTT; CDR3aa: CATKDRKGNSFRNTIYF
j_gene: TRBJ1-2; v_gene: TRBV30; d_gene: NA; abundance: NA; CDR3nt: TGTGCCTGGAGTGACTATAGATCCTATGGCTACACCTTC; CDR3aa: CAWSDYRSYGYTF
j_gene: TRBJ2-1; v_gene: TRBV13; d_gene: NA; abundance: NA; CDR3nt: TGTGCCAGCAGCCACCCACCAGATGAGCAGTTCTTC; CDR3aa: CASSHPPDEQFF
j_gene: TRBJ1-2; v_gene: TRBV27; d_gene: NA; abundance: NA; CDR3nt: TGTGCCAGCAGCTCAGGGGTTTGGGGCTATGGCTACACCTTC; CDR3aa: CASSSGVWGYGYTF
j_gene: TRBJ2-2; v_gene: TRBV2; d_gene: TRBD2; abundance: NA; CDR3nt: TGTGCCAGCAGTGTTAGCGGGGGAACGAACACCGGGGAGCTGTTTTTT; CDR3aa: CASSVSGGTNTGELFF
j_gene: TRBJ2-7; v_gene: TRBV28; d_gene: NA; abundance: NA; CDR3nt: TGTGCCAGCAGAGAGGGGTACTTC; CDR3aa: CASREGYF
j_gene: TRBJ2-1; v_gene: TRBV4-1; d_gene: NA; abundance: NA; CDR3nt: TGCGCCAGCAGCGGAGACAGGAATGAGCAGTTCTTC; CDR3aa: CASSGDRNEQFF
j_gene: TRBJ1-1; v_gene: TRBV7-9; d_gene: TRBD1; abundance: NA; CDR3nt: TGTGCCAGCACCACAGGGGAGGGCAACACTGAAGCTTTCTTT; CDR3aa: CASTTGEGNTEAFF
j_gene: TRBJ2-3; v_gene: TRBV18; d_gene: NA; abundance: NA; CDR3nt: TGTGCCAGCTCACCCATCAGGAGGATAGATACGCAGTATTTT; CDR3aa: CASSPIRRIDTQYF
j_gene: TRBJ2-7; v_gene: TRBV11-2; d_gene: TRBD1; abundance: NA; CDR3nt: TGTGCCAGCAGAGCGAGACAGGGGGGGGACGAGCAGTACTTC; CDR3aa: CASRARQGGDEQYF
j_gene: TRBJ2-1; v_gene: TRBV29-1; d_gene: TRBD2; abundance: NA; CDR3nt: TGCAGCGCATACCAGGGACTAGCGGGAGTGACCTCCTACAATGAGCAGTTCTTC; CDR3aa: CSAYQGLAGVTSYNEQFF